This entry features one TCR beta chain sequence. What it binds is not known. Primers used in a second PCR of roughly 7 to 12 cycles were a sample-barcoded 5' primer and a J-beta primer mix. TCRdb re-derived calls from the 5' RACE reads in MiXCR, one entry per CDR3 protein. The table has some 920,000 distinct CDR3 sequences, roughly 51% seen once. The data derive from a study of blood T cells in healthy people across ages. Study results and caveats: PBMCs left unsorted prevented a conclusive naive versus antigen-experienced comparison. Fewer expanded clones and more diversity marked long-lived versus aged donors. Diversity of TCR beta per million T cells declined in a roughly linear way with age. Researchers judged that diversity estimates from one million T cells fell short of true values.

CDR1 is WSHSY and CDR2 is SAAADI in the germline V gene. Trimming removed 3 bases from V and 8 bases from J, with 14 bases in between. CDR3 length: 14 residues. The chain couples TRBV10-2 to TRBJ2-1; D remains ambiguous. This receptor was identified in a woman aged 60 to 75 in good health. The sample consisted of blood. In DNA, the CDR3 is TGCGCCAGCAGTGAATGCTCCAGGTTCGATGAGCAGTTCTTC. Protein sequence: CASSECSRFDEQFF.